The clone carrying this T cell receptor (beta chain) has just one count. What it binds is unknown. The CDR3 loop spans 14 amino acids. Deletions cut 1 base from V and 0 bases from J, with 7 bases between. Germline CDR1 reads ENHRY; CDR2 reads SYGVKD. This entry is derived from a study of CD8 T cells in ankylosing spondylitis. Study results and caveats: Blood from ankylosing spondylitis patients appeared to carry a characteristic roughly eight-variant TCR beta motif. Reactive arthritis synovial fluid and blood were previously reported to contain some motif variants. Disease-linked clones bore a CD8+ phenotype and were relatively rare in peripheral blood.

MiXCR, run by TCRdb on the 5' RACE reads, gives a single entry per CDR3 protein. Of approximately 540,000 distinct CDR3 sequences in the sample, 9.5% to 15% were seen once. This TCR was recovered from a male donor with ankylosing spondylitis. This chain connects TRBV10-3 to TRBJ2-7; D unclear. The sample comprised blood, either unsorted or a sorted T cell fraction (not recorded which). CDR3 DNA sequence: TGTGCCATCAGTGAGTTTGGAGACTCCTACGAGCAGTACGTC. This encodes CAISEFGDSYEQYV.